The present TCR beta chain was sequenced within a study of shared clonotypes between healthy human individuals. Study-level information: CD4 naive cells filled three plates per donor, CD4 memory three, CD8 naive two and CD8 memory one.

This table comes from immunoSEQ multiplex PCR, and its TCRdb copy is limited to in-frame clones, with some not included. The repertoire holds 2 million to 2.5 million clones, with almost 96% as singletons. This TCR derives from a man between 18 and 29 years old in good health. The specimen was naive CD4+ T cells sorted from blood. Regarding subset: CD45RA+ positively selected.

This CDR3 is CASSGYVQGSEAFF. The CDR3 DNA sequence: TGTGCCAGCAGTGGGTACGTACAGGGTAGTGAAGCTTTCTTT. The V and J genes are TRBV6-6 and TRBJ1-1, with a possible D match to TRBD1 (6 bases). CDR3 size: 14 residues. The ends were cut back, 5 bases at V and 7 bases at J, with 17 bases in the middle. The germline V gene has CDR1 MNHNY and CDR2 SVGAGI (reference sequence).